This record looks at one T cell receptor (beta chain) sequence and its context. The conserved final phenylalanine or tryptophan is absent from the CDR3, which likely points to a read error. The sample originates from a study of T cells in Graves' hyperthyroidism and ophthalmopathy. Amplification targeted TCR beta CDR3 regions from RNA transcripts. Initially, a first-round RT-PCR of the TCR CDR3 employed the HTBI primer set. TCRdb ran MiXCR on the multiplex PCR reads and lists one entry per CDR3 protein. The sample carries around 340,000 distinct CDR3 sequences, around a sixth recorded once. This CDR3 has 16 amino acids. V lost 7 bases and J 4 bases, leaving 17 bases between the germline ends. Germline assignment: CDR1 SNHLY and CDR2 FYNNEI.

The sequenced sample consisted of blood. The chain joins TRBV2 to TRBJ2-6; the D call may be TRBD1 or TRBD2 (5 bases each). The receptor was derived from a woman in her fifties or sixties with Graves' hyperthyroidism. CDR3 in amino acids: CASNRDLTPGANVLTL. The CDR3 nucleotides read TGTGCCAGCAACCGGGACCTCACCCCCGGGGCCAACGTCCTGACTCTC.